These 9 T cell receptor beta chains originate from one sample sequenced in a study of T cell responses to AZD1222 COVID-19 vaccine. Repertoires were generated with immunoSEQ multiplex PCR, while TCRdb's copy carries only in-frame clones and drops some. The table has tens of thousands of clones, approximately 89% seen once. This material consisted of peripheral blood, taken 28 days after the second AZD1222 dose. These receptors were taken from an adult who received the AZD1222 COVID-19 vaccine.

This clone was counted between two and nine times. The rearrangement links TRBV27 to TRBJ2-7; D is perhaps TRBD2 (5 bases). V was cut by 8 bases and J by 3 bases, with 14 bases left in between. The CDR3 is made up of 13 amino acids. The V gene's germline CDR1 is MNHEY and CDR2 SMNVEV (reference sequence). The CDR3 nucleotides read TGTGCCAGCGGACTTGTTGGTAGCTACGAGCAGTACTTC. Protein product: CASGLVGSYEQYF.

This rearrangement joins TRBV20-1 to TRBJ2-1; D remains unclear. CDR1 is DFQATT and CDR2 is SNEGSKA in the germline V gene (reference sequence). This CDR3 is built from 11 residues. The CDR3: CSVPNPNEQFF. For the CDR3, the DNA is TGCAGCGTCCCGAATCCCAATGAGCAGTTCTTC.

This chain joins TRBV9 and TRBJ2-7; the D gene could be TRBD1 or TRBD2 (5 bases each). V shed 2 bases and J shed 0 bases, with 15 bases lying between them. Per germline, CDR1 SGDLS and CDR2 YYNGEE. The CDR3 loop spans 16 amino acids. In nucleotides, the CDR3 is TGTGCCAGCAGCGTTGAGGGGACGGGAAGCTCCTACGAGCAGTACTTC. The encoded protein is CASSVEGTGSSYEQYF.

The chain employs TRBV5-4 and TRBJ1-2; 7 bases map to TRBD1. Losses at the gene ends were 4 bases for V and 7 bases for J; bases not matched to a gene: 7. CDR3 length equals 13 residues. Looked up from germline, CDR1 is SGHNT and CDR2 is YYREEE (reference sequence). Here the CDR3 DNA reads TGTGCCAGCAGCCCCGATGACAGGGCTGGCTACACCTTC. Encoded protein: CASSPDDRAGYTF.

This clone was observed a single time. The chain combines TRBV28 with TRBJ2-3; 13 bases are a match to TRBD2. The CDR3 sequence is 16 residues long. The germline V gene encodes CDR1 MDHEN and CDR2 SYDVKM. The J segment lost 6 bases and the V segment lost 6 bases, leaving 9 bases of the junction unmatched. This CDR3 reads CASSSGTSGAHDTQYF. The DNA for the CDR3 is TGTGCCAGCAGCTCAGGGACTAGCGGGGCCCACGATACGCAGTATTTT.

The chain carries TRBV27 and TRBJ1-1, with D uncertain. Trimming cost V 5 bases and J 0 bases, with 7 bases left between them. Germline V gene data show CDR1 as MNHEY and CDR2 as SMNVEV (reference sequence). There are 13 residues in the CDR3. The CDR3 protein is CASSPAMNTEAFF. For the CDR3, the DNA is TGTGCCAGCAGTCCCGCCATGAACACTGAAGCTTTCTTT.

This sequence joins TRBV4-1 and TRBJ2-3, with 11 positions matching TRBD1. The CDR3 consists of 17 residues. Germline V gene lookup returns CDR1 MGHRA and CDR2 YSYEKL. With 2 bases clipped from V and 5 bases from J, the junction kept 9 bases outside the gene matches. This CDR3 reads CASSQSGTGGHEDTQYF. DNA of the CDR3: TGCGCCAGCAGCCAATCGGGGACAGGGGGACATGAAGATACGCAGTATTTT.

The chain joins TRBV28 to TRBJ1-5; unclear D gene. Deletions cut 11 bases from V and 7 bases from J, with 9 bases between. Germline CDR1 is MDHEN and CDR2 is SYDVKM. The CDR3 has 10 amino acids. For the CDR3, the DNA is TGTGCCCGACAAGGACAGCCCCAGCATTTT. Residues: CARQGQPQHF.

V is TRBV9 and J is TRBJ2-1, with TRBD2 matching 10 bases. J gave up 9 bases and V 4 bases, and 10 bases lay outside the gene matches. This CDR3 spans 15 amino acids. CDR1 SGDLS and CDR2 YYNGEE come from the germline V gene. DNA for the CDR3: TGTGCCAGCAGCCGCACTAGCGGGACGGTTTTTGAGCAGTTCTTC. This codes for CASSRTSGTVFEQFF.